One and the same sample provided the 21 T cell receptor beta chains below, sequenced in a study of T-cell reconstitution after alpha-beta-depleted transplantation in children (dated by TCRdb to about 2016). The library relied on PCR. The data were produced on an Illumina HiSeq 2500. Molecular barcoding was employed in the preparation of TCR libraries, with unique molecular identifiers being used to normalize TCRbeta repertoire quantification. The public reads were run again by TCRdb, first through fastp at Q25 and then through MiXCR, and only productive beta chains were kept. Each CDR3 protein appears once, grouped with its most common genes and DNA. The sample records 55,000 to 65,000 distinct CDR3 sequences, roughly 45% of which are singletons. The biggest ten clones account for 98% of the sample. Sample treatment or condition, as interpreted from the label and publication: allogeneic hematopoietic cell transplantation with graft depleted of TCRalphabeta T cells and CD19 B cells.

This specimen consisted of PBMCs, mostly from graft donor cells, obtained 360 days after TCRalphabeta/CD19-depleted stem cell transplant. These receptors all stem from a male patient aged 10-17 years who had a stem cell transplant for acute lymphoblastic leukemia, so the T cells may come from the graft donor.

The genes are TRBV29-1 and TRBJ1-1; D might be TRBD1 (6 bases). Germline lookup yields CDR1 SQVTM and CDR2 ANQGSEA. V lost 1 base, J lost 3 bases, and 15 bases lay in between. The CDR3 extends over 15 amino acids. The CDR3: CSVEGQTGRDTEAFF. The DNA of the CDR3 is TGCAGCGTTGAAGGGCAGACAGGTCGTGACACTGAAGCTTTCTTT.

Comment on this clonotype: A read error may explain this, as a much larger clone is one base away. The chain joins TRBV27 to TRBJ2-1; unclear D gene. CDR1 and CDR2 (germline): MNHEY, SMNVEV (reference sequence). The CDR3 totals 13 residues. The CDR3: CACSLRPGNEQFF. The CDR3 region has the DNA TGTGCCTGCAGTTTAAGGCCGGGCAATGAGCAGTTCTTC.

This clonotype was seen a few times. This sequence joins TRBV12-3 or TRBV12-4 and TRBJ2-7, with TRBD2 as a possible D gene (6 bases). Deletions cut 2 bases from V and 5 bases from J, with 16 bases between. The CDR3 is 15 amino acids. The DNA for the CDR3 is TGTGCCAGCAGTTTAATGGCGGGATATGGTAACGAGCAGTACTTC. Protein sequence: CASSLMAGYGNEQYF.

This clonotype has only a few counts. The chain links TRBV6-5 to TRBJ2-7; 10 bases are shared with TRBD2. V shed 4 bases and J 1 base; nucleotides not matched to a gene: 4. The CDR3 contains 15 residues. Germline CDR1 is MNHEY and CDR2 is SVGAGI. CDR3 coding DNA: TGTGCCAGCAGTTGGACTAGCGGAAAATCCTACGAGCAGTACTTC. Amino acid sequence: CASSWTSGKSYEQYF.

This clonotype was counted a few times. The CDR3 loop is CASSYVGGGTEAFF. Written as DNA, the CDR3 is TGTGCCAGCAGTTATGTAGGGGGAGGTACTGAAGCTTTCTTT. V and J are TRBV6-5 and TRBJ1-1; tentative D call: TRBD1 (6 bases). The germline V gene has CDR1 MNHEY and CDR2 SVGAGI. The V gene lost 3 bases and the J gene lost 5 bases, with 13 bases spanning the gap. This CDR3 region has 14 residues.

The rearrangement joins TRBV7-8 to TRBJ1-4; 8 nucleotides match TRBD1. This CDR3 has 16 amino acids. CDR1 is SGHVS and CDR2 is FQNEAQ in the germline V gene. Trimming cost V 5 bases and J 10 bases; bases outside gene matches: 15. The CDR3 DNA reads TGTGCCAGCAGCAACCGAACAGGGGGAAAAGGGGTAAAACTGTTTTTT. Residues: CASSNRTGGKGVKLFF.

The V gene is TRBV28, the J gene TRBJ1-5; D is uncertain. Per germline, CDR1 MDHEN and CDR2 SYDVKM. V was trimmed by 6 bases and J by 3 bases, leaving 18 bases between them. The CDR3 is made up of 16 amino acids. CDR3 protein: CASRASDSPINQPQHF. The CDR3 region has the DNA TGTGCCAGCAGAGCCTCGGACTCGCCCATCAATCAGCCCCAGCATTTT.

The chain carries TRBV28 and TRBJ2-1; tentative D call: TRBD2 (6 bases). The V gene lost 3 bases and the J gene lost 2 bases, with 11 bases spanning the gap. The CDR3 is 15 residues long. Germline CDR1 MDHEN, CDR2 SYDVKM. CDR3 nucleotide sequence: TGTGCCAGCAGTTTGCTTTCGGGGGCCTACAATGAGCAGTTCTTC. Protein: CASSLLSGAYNEQFF.

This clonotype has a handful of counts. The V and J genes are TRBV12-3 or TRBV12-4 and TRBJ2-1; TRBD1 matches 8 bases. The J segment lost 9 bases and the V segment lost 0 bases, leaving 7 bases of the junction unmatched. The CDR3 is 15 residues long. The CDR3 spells CASSLAGNRGTEQFF. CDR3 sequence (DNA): TGTGCCAGCAGTTTAGCGGGGAACAGGGGGACTGAGCAGTTCTTC.

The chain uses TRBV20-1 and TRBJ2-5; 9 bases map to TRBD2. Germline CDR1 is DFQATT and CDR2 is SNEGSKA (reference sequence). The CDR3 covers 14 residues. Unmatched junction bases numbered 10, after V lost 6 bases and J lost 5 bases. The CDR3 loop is CSAQPGLAKETQYF. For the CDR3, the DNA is TGCAGTGCGCAACCGGGACTAGCTAAGGAGACCCAGTACTTC.

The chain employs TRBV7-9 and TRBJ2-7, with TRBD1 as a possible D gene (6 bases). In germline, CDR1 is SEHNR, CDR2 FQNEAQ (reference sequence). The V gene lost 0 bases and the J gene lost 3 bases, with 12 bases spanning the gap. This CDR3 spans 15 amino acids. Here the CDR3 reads CASSLADRTLYEQYF. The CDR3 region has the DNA TGTGCCAGCAGCTTAGCCGACAGGACCCTCTACGAGCAGTACTTC.

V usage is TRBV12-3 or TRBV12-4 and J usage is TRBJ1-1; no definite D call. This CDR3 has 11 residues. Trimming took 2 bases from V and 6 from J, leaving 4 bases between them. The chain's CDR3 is CASSLYPEAFF. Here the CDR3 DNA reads TGTGCCAGCAGTTTATACCCTGAAGCTTTCTTT.

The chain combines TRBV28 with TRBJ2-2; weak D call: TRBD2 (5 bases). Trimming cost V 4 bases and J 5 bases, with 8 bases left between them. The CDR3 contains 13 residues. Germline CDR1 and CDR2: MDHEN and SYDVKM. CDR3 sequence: CASSWEITGELFF. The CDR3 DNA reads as TGTGCCAGCAGTTGGGAGATAACCGGGGAGCTGTTTTTT.

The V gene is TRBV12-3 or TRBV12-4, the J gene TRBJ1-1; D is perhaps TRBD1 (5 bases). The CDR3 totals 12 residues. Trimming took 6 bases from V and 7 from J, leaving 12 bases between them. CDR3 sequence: CASSNARGEAFF. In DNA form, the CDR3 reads TGTGCCAGCAGCAACGCAAGGGGTGAAGCTTTCTTT.

CDR3 amino acids: CAGVQETQYF. CDR3 DNA: TGTGCCGGCGTACAAGAGACCCAGTACTTC. The chain has TRBV27 and TRBJ2-5; D unresolved. The CDR3 spans 10 residues. V dropped 11 bases and J dropped 2 bases, with 6 bases sitting between them. Looked up from germline, CDR1 is MNHEY and CDR2 is SMNVEV (reference sequence).

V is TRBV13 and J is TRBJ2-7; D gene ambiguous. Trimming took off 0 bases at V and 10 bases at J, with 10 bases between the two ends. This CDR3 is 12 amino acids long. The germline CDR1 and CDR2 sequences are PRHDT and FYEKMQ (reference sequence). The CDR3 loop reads CASSLGSYVQYF. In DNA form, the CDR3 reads TGTGCCAGCAGCTTAGGCAGCTACGTACAGTACTTC. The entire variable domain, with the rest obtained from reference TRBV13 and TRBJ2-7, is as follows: AAGVIQSPRHLIKEKRETATLKCYPIPRHDTVYWYQQGPGQDPQFLISFYEKMQSDKGSIPDRFSAQQFSDYHSELNMSSLELGDSALYFCASSLGSYVQYFGPGTRLTVT.

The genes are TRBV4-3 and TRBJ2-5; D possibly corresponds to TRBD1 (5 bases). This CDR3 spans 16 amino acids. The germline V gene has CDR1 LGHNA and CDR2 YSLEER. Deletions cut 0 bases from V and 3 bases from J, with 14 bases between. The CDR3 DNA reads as TGCGCCAGCAGCCAAGATGGGGTGGCAGGGAAAGAGACCCAGTACTTC. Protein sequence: CASSQDGVAGKETQYF.

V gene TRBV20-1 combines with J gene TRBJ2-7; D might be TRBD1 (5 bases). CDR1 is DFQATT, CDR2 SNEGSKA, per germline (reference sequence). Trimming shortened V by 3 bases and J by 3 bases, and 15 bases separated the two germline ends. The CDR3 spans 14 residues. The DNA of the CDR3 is TGCAGTGCTAGTATTTACAGGATCGGCTACGAGCAGTACTTC. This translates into CSASIYRIGYEQYF.

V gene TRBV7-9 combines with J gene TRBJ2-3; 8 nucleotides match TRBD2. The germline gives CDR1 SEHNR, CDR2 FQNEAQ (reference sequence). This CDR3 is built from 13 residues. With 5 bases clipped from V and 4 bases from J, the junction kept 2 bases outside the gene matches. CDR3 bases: TGTGCCAGCAGCCGGACTAGCCCAGATACGCAGTATTTT. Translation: CASSRTSPDTQYF.

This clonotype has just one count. The DNA of the CDR3 is TGTGCCAGCAGTTACTCACAGAACTACGAGCAGTACTTC. Its translation: CASSYSQNYEQYF. The rearrangement links TRBV6-5 to TRBJ2-7; D is undetermined. The CDR3 covers 13 residues. Trimming took off 0 bases at V and 3 bases at J, with 6 bases between the two ends. Looked up from germline, CDR1 is MNHEY and CDR2 is SVGAGI.

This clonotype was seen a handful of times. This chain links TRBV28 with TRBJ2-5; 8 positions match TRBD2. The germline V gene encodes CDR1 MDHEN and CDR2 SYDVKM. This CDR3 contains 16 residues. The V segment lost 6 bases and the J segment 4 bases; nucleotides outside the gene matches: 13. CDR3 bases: TGTGCCAGCAGCCGTGCCGGCCGGGCGGGAGGAGAGACCCAGTACTTC. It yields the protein CASSRAGRAGGETQYF.